These 10 T cell receptor beta chains were all obtained from the same sample, sequenced in a study of blood T cell repertoires in COVID-19. Here immunoSEQ multiplex PCR was the method, and the copy in TCRdb shows in-frame clones only, minus some. The sample contains 50,000 or so clones, roughly nine tenths of which appear only once. Sequenced material: peripheral blood. The receptors come from a woman aged 80 or over with acute or convalescent COVID-19.

This clone showed up just once. The chain links TRBV14 to TRBJ1-1; a possible D gene is TRBD1 (6 bases). Germline V gene data show CDR1 as SGHDN and CDR2 as FVKESK. The CDR3 contains 13 residues. V dropped 4 bases and J dropped 11 bases, with 17 bases sitting between them. The CDR3 nucleotides read TGTGCCAGCAGCCTCCAGGGGTCCCGCAAGGCTTTCTTT. It specifies CASSLQGSRKAFF. Full variable domain (outside the CDR3, taken from reference TRBV14 and TRBJ1-1): EAGVTQFPSHSVIEKGQTVTLRCDPISGHDNLYWYRRVMGKEIKFLLHFVKESKQDESGMPNNRFLAERTGGTYSTLKVQPAELEDSGVYFCASSLQGSRKAFFGQGTRLTVV.

This CDR3 is CASSLNRVNRLAETQYF. The CDR3 coding sequence is TGTGCCAGCAGCTTAAATCGGGTGAATAGGTTGGCAGAGACCCAGTACTTC. The V and J genes are TRBV7-3 and TRBJ2-5; D gene uncertain. The CDR3 is 17 amino acids. Deletions cut 1 base from V and 4 bases from J, with 19 bases between. The germline CDR1 and CDR2 sequences are SGHTA and FQGTGA.

The CDR3 coding sequence is TGTGCCAGCACCACCCCAAGGGGAGGAGGCTATGGCTACACCTTC. It translates to CASTTPRGGGYGYTF. This sequence joins TRBV28 and TRBJ1-2; D is perhaps TRBD1 (5 bases). Germline V CDR1 and CDR2: MDHEN, SYDVKM. V was cut by 7 bases and J by 4 bases, with 19 bases left in between. The CDR3 length is 15 residues.

V and J are TRBV27 and TRBJ2-2; perhaps TRBD2 as D (5 bases). Trimming left V 7 bases short and J 1 base short, with 19 bases between. Germline assignment: CDR1 MNHEY and CDR2 SMNVEV (reference sequence). This CDR3 contains 17 residues. CDR3 amino acids: CASTPSFVRGNTGELFF. The CDR3, as DNA: TGTGCCAGCACCCCCTCCTTCGTCCGGGGGAACACCGGGGAGCTGTTTTTT.

This clone came up a few times. V usage is TRBV3-1 (or the pseudogene TRBV3-2) and J usage is TRBJ1-3, with D uncertain. The germline gives CDR1 LGHDT, CDR2 YNNKEL (reference sequence). This CDR3 is built from 14 residues. The V end lost 2 bases, the J end lost 4 bases, and 9 bases lay between the germline ends. The CDR3 bases are TGTGCCAGCAGCCAAATATATCCCGGAAACACCATATATTTT. Protein: CASSQIYPGNTIYF.

This clone was recorded once. The rearrangement joins TRBV12-5 to TRBJ2-4; 9 nucleotides match TRBD2. The CDR3 runs 16 residues. The germline V gene has CDR1 LGHNT and CDR2 FRNRAP. V lost 4 bases and J lost 6; bases outside the gene matches: 10. The CDR3 nucleotides are TGTGCTAGTGGTTCAGTGGCTAGCGGGGTGGGAAACATTCAGTACTTC. Translated, it gives CASGSVASGVGNIQYF. Based on the CDR3 plus reference TRBV12-5 and TRBJ2-4, the full variable domain is DARVTQTPRHKVTEMGQEVTMRCQPILGHNTVFWYRQTMMQGLELLAYFRNRAPLDDSGMPKDRFSAEMPDATLATLKIQPSEPRDSAVYFCASGSVASGVGNIQYFGAGTRLSVL.

The chain joins TRBV23-1 to TRBJ2-7, with 7 bases aligning to TRBD1. TRBV23-1 is known as an ORF, though its function is uncertain. The ends lost 8 bases at V and 2 bases at J; junction bases unmatched: 15. This CDR3 contains 16 residues. The CDR3 here is CASHRGLRFITYEQYF. The DNA for the CDR3 is TGCGCCAGCCACAGGGGTCTCCGCTTTATTACCTACGAGCAGTACTTC.

The rearrangement joins TRBV7-6 to TRBJ1-4, with 7 bases aligning to TRBD1. The J segment lost 3 bases and the V segment lost 0 bases, leaving 10 bases of the junction unmatched. Germline CDR1 SGHVS, CDR2 FNYEAQ. This CDR3 has 18 amino acids. The chain's CDR3 is CASSLAPGTATANEKLFF. The CDR3 DNA reads as TGTGCCAGCAGCTTAGCTCCCGGGACAGCGACAGCTAATGAAAAACTGTTTTTT.

The rearrangement uses TRBV18 and TRBJ1-2; D gene unclear. Trimming took 8 bases from V and 1 from J, leaving 23 bases between them. The CDR3 spans 17 residues. Germline loops: CDR1 KGHSH, CDR2 LQKENI. CDR3 loop: CASPGWAARKLNYGYTF. In DNA, the CDR3 is TGTGCCAGCCCGGGGTGGGCAGCGAGAAAACTTAACTATGGCTACACCTTC.

This chain links TRBV5-6 with TRBJ2-3, with a possible D match to TRBD2 (5 bases). Germline V CDR1 and CDR2: SGHDT, YYEEEE. V was shortened by 4 bases and J by 3 bases, with 15 bases between the two germline ends. This CDR3 is built from 15 residues. CDR3 residues: CASSPLGSGTDTQYF. DNA for the CDR3: TGTGCCAGCAGCCCCTTGGGCTCGGGAACAGATACGCAGTATTTT. The full variable domain, completed using reference TRBV5-6 and TRBJ2-3, is DAGVTQSPTHLIKTRGQQVTLRCSPKSGHDTVSWYQQALGQGPQFIFQYYEEEERQRGNFPDRFSGHQFPNYSSELNVNALLLGDSALYLCASSPLGSGTDTQYFGPGTRLTVL.